The subject of this entry is one T cell receptor beta chain. This clonotype was found a few times. What this receptor recognizes is not known. Per-nucleotide qualities are absent, and no much larger clonotype sits a single base away. Systemically healthy Caucasian individuals from Russia, roughly 40 in total and aged roughly 6 to 100 years, were included as donors. About 10 milliliters of peripheral blood were collected from each donor into EDTA-treated Vacutainer tubes. PBMCs were isolated by Ficoll-Paque density-gradient centrifugation, with at least 6.5 million obtained per sample. Total RNA, at least 5.5 micrograms per sample, was extracted from PBMCs with Trizol reagent. For every donor, flow cytometry on a PBMC aliquot measured the percentage of naive CD45RAhigh/CD27high T cells. The library was built by means of 5' RACE. Instrument used: Illumina HiSeq 2500. A second PCR of about 6 to 12 cycles was run with a J-beta primer mix and a sample-barcoded 5' primer. Each TCR beta cDNA molecule received a unique molecular identifier from a template-switch 5' adaptor carrying 12 random nucleotides. Each sample yielded at least 2.5 million CDR3-containing paired-end reads. First-strand cDNA was synthesized from all RNA with the Mint cDNA synthesis kit, primed by a TRBC-specific oligonucleotide. All cDNA was treated with uracil-DNA glycosylase and then went through a first 18-cycle PCR with the universal primers M1SS and BC2_uni_R. The authors' pipeline ran thus. Each sample was normalized by randomly selecting 1 million high-quality reads, each carrying a distinct molecular identifier. Instead of being binned into consensus sequences, reads that shared molecular identifiers were thrown out. CDR3 identification, clonotype clustering and error correction used MiTCR with a Q25 quality threshold and the strictest error-elimination algorithm. A nonparametric unseen species model using Euler transformation provided a lower-bound estimate of total TCR beta diversity. TCRdb reworked the public reads: Q25 trimming with fastp, MiXCR clone assembly, productive beta chains retained. Rows are unified per CDR3 protein, each entry keeping the most common DNA and genes. TCRdb, not the authors, supplied the V and J calls. In all, the sample holds about 1.8 million distinct CDR3 sequences, and roughly 52% of those were seen once. 2.1% of the sample is in the top ten clones.

This specimen comes from a study of blood T cells in healthy people across ages (dated by TCRdb to 2014 to 2015). Turning to the overall study: In model experiments, template switching captured roughly one uniquely barcoded TCR beta cDNA molecule for every two T cells. The study measured age-related changes in TCR beta repertoire diversity using deep sequencing normalized with unique cDNA molecular identifiers. Donors were grouped into four age groups: young (average roughly 17 years), middle-aged (less than 40), aged (around 60) and long-lived (about 90). To avoid experimental bias, donors of different ages were randomly spread across the sequencing lanes. For two donors (one aged 18 to 30 and one aged 80 or older), the study analyzed two additional independent replicas of 1 million unique cDNA reads from the same blood draw.

Broad study findings and their caveats: Estimates of total diversity from one million sequenced T cells were regarded as lower bounds and underestimates. Compared with the aged group, more naive CD4+ T cells, fewer expanded clones and increased TCR diversity were shown by the long-lived group, suggesting age selection. Bulk unsorted PBMC profiling prevented conclusive comparison of naive and antigen-experienced compartments. Observed TCR beta diversity per million T cells fell roughly linearly with age, and a significant reduction was already apparent by age about 38. The CMV infection status of donors was not known, potentially confounding age-related changes in expanded clonotypes. A strong correlation was found between observed TCR beta diversity and the percentage of naive T cells measured by flow cytometry.

The receptor comes from a woman aged 40 to 50 in good health. Specimen: blood.

The DNA is TGCAGTGCTAGTTATACGGGGAGCGGCACCTTC. This is translated as CSASYTGSGTF. Recombination linked TRBV20-1 to TRBJ1-2, with the identity of the D gene unclear. V was cut back by 3 bases and J by 13 bases, leaving a gap of 15 bases between them. From its cysteine to its phenylalanine, the CDR3 spans 11 amino acids. Only CDR3 DNA remains: 33 bases, in frame from the first base. CDR1 DFQATT and CDR2 SNEGSKA are derived from the germline V gene (reference sequence).